This T cell receptor (beta chain) was retrieved from a study of identical twins (dated by TCRdb to the mid-2010s). Looking at the study overall: To test whether fetal clonotypes persist, the study used deep sequencing on TCR alpha and beta repertoires from monozygotic twins, unrelated adults of various ages, and cord blood. To rule out contamination, replicate twin experiments were performed at different times with different library preparation protocols. Results the study describes overall, beyond this receptor: Invariant T cells such as MAIT and iNKT could partly confound zero-insertion analyses, though diverse VJ usage argued against this for most clonotypes. Conclusions relied on cross-sectional statistical analysis, since the same donors could not be followed over many years. In monozygotic twins, out-of-frame TCR alpha sharing was systematically underestimated by recombination models, although the models agreed with sharing between unrelated individuals. Fewer insertions were carried by abundant cord blood beta clonotypes, a similar but weaker trend appeared in young adult naive repertoires, and no such trend appeared in memory repertoires. Out-of-frame TCR alpha sequences shared between twins showed an excess of low generation-probability sequences compared with coincidental sharing between unrelated individuals. The excess sharing between twins in beta out-of-frame sequences was weaker because fewer shared sequences reduced the signal-to-noise ratio.

This clonotype appeared many times. Its antigen specificity is not known. No much larger clone is present one base from it, and per-base qualities are unavailable. The CDR3 contains 15 residues, cysteine and phenylalanine counted. Only CDR3 DNA remains: 45 bases, in frame from the first base. V is reduced by 2 bases and J by 7 bases, leaving a spacing of 18 bases between them. According to the germline V gene, CDR1 reads SGHRS and CDR2 reads YFSETQ. Library construction relied on 5' RACE. These reads were obtained on an Illumina HiSeq 2000. A universal primer binding site was introduced by template switching, and a unique molecular identifier was present in the final cDNA, enabling accurate counting of TCR cDNA molecules. Specific primers in the conserved constant-segment region were used to synthesize first-strand cDNA for TCR alpha and beta chains. To control for contamination, every cDNA library was double barcoded, receiving both a SMART-Mk sample barcode and Illumina barcodes. TruSeq adapter sequences and Illumina sample barcodes were added in two successive PCR steps. Sequencing of the TCR alpha and beta cDNA libraries was done on the Illumina HiSeq platform using custom primers. In the authors' own workflow: Unique molecular identifiers were extracted from raw reads with MiGEC, and CDR3 positions were determined with MiXCR. Recombination models were inferred per individual with the repgenHMM and IGoR tools using an EM algorithm. Shared clonotypes were analyzed with the tcR package in R, and sharing was normalized by the product of cloneset sizes. To study raw recombination free of thymic and clonal selection effects, out-of-frame nonproductive sequences were analyzed. TCRdb's own reprocessing of the public reads used fastp at Q25 and MiXCR and kept productive beta chains. Entries are consolidated by CDR3 protein sequence, retaining the most common genes and DNA. The V and J calls and clone size are TCRdb's, not the authors'. The sample records a few hundred thousand distinct CDR3 sequences, around a sixth of which are singletons. The top ten constitute 12% of the sample.

Every donor was a healthy Caucasian. The study also sequenced three unrelated non-twin adults: a male aged 18 to 29, a male aged 50 to 60 and a female aged 50 to 60. Miltenyi CD45RO+ enrichment and human naive T-cell isolation kits were used to isolate memory (CD45RO+) and naive T cells from PBMC. The specimen was naive T cells sorted from blood. The cell subset or site tag for this specimen amounts to: cells isolated with a human naive T-cell isolation kit. This sequence originates from a man aged 50 to 59 in good health. The chain joins TRBV5-1 to TRBJ1-1; there is no confident call for the D gene. The CDR3 here reads CASSFLTAVDGEAFF. The DNA sequence reads TGCGCCAGCAGCTTCCTGACTGCCGTTGATGGTGAAGCTTTCTTT.